This TCR beta chain was sequenced in a study of shared clonotypes between healthy human individuals. Turning to the study itself: The study enrolled a couple of women and a few men aged 18 to 49.

Whole-study findings and limits: In a handful of donors, about 5% of naive CD4 clonotypes appeared in common.

As to this clone: Its antigen is currently unknown.

The donor cohort consisted entirely of Caucasian adults residing in Nashville, Tennessee. CDR3 length: 13 residues. CDR1 and CDR2 from the germline V gene are SGHTA and FQGNSA. The V and J ends lost 1 base and 5 bases respectively, with 6 bases between them. Produced via immunoSEQ multiplex PCR; TCRdb's table is partial and in-frame only. The data show 2 million to 3 million clones, more than 85% seen once. The chain couples TRBV7-2 to TRBJ1-5, with D unclear. The material sequenced was naive CD4+ T cells from PBMCs. Specified subset: CD45RA+ positively selected. This sequence was found in a man aged 18-30 years in good health. Some clones in this sample may be carry-over from other donors' samples. As DNA, the CDR3 is TGTGCCAGCAGCTTAGGTGGCTATCAGCCCCAGCATTTT. Encoded protein: CASSLGGYQPQHF.